A single sample is the source of the 26 T cell receptor beta chains below, sequenced in a study of cytomegalovirus exposure and HLA in healthy donors. The method was immunoSEQ multiplex PCR; TCRdb's version includes in-frame clones alone and lacks a portion of them. The sample lists roughly 67,000 clones, roughly nine tenths seen once, with 2.5% to 3.5% in the top ten. The specimen sequenced was PBMCs. These receptors came from a man aged 18 to 30 in good health and CMV-seronegative.

V is TRBV5-1 and J is TRBJ2-3; TRBD1 matches 12 bases. Germline V gene lookup returns CDR1 SGHRS and CDR2 YFSETQ. The CDR3 loop spans 16 amino acids. The trim removed 0 bases at V and 5 bases at J, leaving 4 bases unmatched. The CDR3, as DNA: TGCGCCAGCAGCTTGGGCGGGACAGGGGGCCAAGATACGCAGTATTTT. Residues: CASSLGGTGGQDTQYF.

The V call is TRBV14, the J call TRBJ2-7, with 7 bases aligning to TRBD1. This CDR3 is 16 amino acids long. Trimming removed 3 bases from V and 5 bases from J; junction bases left unmatched: 13. CDR1 and CDR2 (germline): SGHDN, FVKESK. Here the CDR3 DNA reads TGTGCCAGCAGCCAGCCGAAGGGCAGGGGGAATAACGAGCAGTACTTC. Its translation is CASSQPKGRGNNEQYF.

This clone was seen a few times. The chain combines TRBV9 with TRBJ2-2, with TRBD2 as a possible D gene (5 bases). The V gene's germline CDR1 is SGDLS and CDR2 YYNGEE. The CDR3 is made up of 16 amino acids. Trimming shortened V by 0 bases and J by 1 base, and 10 bases separated the two germline ends. CDR3 nucleotides: TGTGCCAGCAGCGTAGGGCTAGCTGAGAACACCGGGGAGCTGTTTTTT. As protein: CASSVGLAENTGELFF.

The chain's CDR3 is CASSQDYRNGYTF. The CDR3 coding sequence is TGCGCCAGCAGCCAAGATTATCGTAATGGCTACACCTTC. The chain couples TRBV4-3 to TRBJ1-2; D unclear. From germline, CDR1 is LGHNA and CDR2 YSLEER. The CDR3 is 13 residues long. V dropped 0 bases and J dropped 6 bases, with 8 bases sitting between them.

J is TRBJ2-1 and V is TRBV6-4; the match to TRBD2 covers 14 bases. The V gene end was trimmed by 2 bases and the J gene end by 9 bases; junction bases not matched to a gene: 3. Germline loops: CDR1 MRHNA, CDR2 SNTAGT. This CDR3 region has 15 residues. The CDR3 loop reads CASSDGTSGSGEQFF. CDR3 DNA sequence: TGTGCCAGCAGTGACGGGACTAGCGGGAGTGGTGAGCAGTTCTTC.

V gene TRBV9 combines with J gene TRBJ2-1, with D perhaps TRBD2 (6 bases). Trimming cost V 0 bases and J 1 base, with 11 bases left between them. Germline assignment: CDR1 SGDLS and CDR2 YYNGEE. The CDR3 is 16 residues long. The CDR3 spells CASSVGSGVSYNEQFF. The CDR3 DNA reads as TGTGCCAGCAGCGTAGGGTCGGGGGTATCCTACAATGAGCAGTTCTTC.

This chain links TRBV19 with TRBJ1-2; 7 positions match TRBD1. CDR3 size: 13 residues. The V and J ends lost 6 bases and 8 bases, in that order; junction bases with no gene match: 9. Germline assignment: CDR1 LNHDA and CDR2 SQIVND (reference sequence). The CDR3 sequence: CASRPGQVGGYTF. The CDR3 DNA reads TGTGCCAGTAGACCCGGACAGGTGGGGGGCTACACCTTC.

The chain employs TRBV4-2 and TRBJ2-7; no clear D gene. Per the germline V gene, CDR1 is LGHNA and CDR2 is YNFKEQ. The CDR3 is made up of 15 amino acids. The ends were cut back, 0 bases at V and 8 bases at J, with 17 bases in the middle. The CDR3 loop reads CASSQESAGHLQQYF. The CDR3 nucleotides are TGTGCCAGCAGCCAAGAGTCGGCAGGCCATCTCCAGCAGTACTTC.

This clone has a single count. This rearrangement joins TRBV5-1 to TRBJ2-3; 8 bases match TRBD1. Germline loops: CDR1 SGHRS, CDR2 YFSETQ. V shed 3 bases, J shed 4 bases, and the junction held 7 bases outside the gene matches. The CDR3 contains 15 residues. The CDR3 nucleotides are TGCGCCAGCAGCTCCATAGGGACAGGCGCAGATACGCAGTATTTT. It yields the protein CASSSIGTGADTQYF.

This sequence joins TRBV30 and TRBJ2-6; D might be TRBD1 (5 bases). Trimming removed 4 bases from V and 0 bases from J, with 10 bases in between. Germline V gene sequence: CDR1 GTSNPN, CDR2 SVGIG (reference sequence). The CDR3 is 15 residues long. The CDR3 DNA reads as TGTGCCTGGAATCTAGGGGTCTCTGGGGCCAACGTCCTGACTTTC. It is translated as CAWNLGVSGANVLTF.

The rearrangement links TRBV5-6 to TRBJ2-1, with D possibly being TRBD1 (6 bases). This CDR3 comprises 14 residues. The V end was cut by 3 bases, the J end by 6 bases, with 13 bases between. Per the germline V gene, CDR1 is SGHDT and CDR2 is YYEEEE. CDR3 bases: TGTGCCAGCAGCTACCTGGACAGAACCAATGAGCAGTTCTTC. Its translation is CASSYLDRTNEQFF. Looking up the rest from reference TRBV5-6 and TRBJ2-1 gives the full variable domain: DAGVTQSPTHLIKTRGQQVTLRCSPKSGHDTVSWYQQALGQGPQFIFQYYEEEERQRGNFPDRFSGHQFPNYSSELNVNALLLGDSALYLCASSYLDRTNEQFFGPGTRLTVL.

The chain has TRBV28 and TRBJ2-7; a weak D match, TRBD1 (5 bases). Germline V gene sequence: CDR1 MDHEN, CDR2 SYDVKM. The CDR3 sequence is 16 residues long. V lost 3 bases and J 1 base, leaving 16 bases between the germline ends. Here the CDR3 DNA reads TGTGCCAGCAGTTTCAAGCTTAATCGACAGTCCTACGAGCAGTACTTC. Amino acid sequence: CASSFKLNRQSYEQYF.

V gene TRBV9 combines with J gene TRBJ2-3; 13 positions match TRBD2. The CDR3 is made up of 16 amino acids. The germline V gene has CDR1 SGDLS and CDR2 YYNGEE. The ends lost 4 bases at V and 4 bases at J; junction bases unmatched: 6. Written as DNA, the CDR3 is TGTGCCAGCAGCCCTCGGACTAGCGGGAGTCCAGATACGCAGTATTTT. Protein sequence: CASSPRTSGSPDTQYF.

This rearrangement joins TRBV9 to TRBJ2-5; 7 nucleotides align to TRBD1. V trimming: 0 bases; J trimming: 5 bases; junction bases outside the gene matches: 4. CDR3 length: 14 residues. The germline CDR1 and CDR2 sequences are SGDLS and YYNGEE. The CDR3 loop reads CASSVEGRGETQYF. CDR3 coding DNA: TGTGCCAGCAGCGTAGAAGGCAGGGGGGAGACCCAGTACTTC.

The rearrangement joins TRBV7-2 to TRBJ2-3; TRBD2 aligns across 7 bases. The germline CDR1 and CDR2 sequences are SGHTA and FQGNSA. The CDR3 totals 15 residues. V shed 9 bases and J 4 bases; nucleotides not matched to a gene: 13. The CDR3 sequence is CASSPRGEVADTQYF. In DNA, the CDR3 is TGTGCCAGTTCCCCCCGGGGGGAGGTCGCAGATACGCAGTATTTT.

This chain uses TRBV19 with TRBJ2-4, with D perhaps TRBD1 (6 bases). The germline CDR1 and CDR2 sequences are LNHDA and SQIVND (reference sequence). The CDR3 runs 14 residues. Deletions cut 2 bases from V and 7 bases from J, with 12 bases between. CDR3 in DNA: TGTGCCAGTAGTATACCCACTAGGGGGAACATTCAGTACTTC. This encodes CASSIPTRGNIQYF. The whole variable domain, remainder taken from reference TRBV19 and TRBJ2-4, is DGGITQSPKYLFRKEGQNVTLSCEQNLNHDAMYWYRQDPGQGLRLIYYSQIVNDFQKGDIAEGYSVSREKKESFPLTVTSAQKNPTAFYLCASSIPTRGNIQYFGAGTRLSVL.

The chain combines TRBV5-1 with TRBJ1-2, with D unresolved. V was cut by 6 bases and J by 4 bases, with 16 bases left in between. CDR3 length: 14 residues. Germline V gene data show CDR1 as SGHRS and CDR2 as YFSETQ. DNA for the CDR3: TGCGCCAGCACTCCAGACGGGTTTTCCTATGGCTACACCTTC. This codes for CASTPDGFSYGYTF.

The J gene is TRBJ1-2, the V gene TRBV19; a possible D gene is TRBD1 (5 bases). V lost 6 bases, J lost 5 bases, and 10 bases lay in between. The CDR3 runs 12 residues. The germline CDR1 and CDR2 sequences are LNHDA and SQIVND (reference sequence). The CDR3 loop is CASRQELYGYTF. Here the CDR3 DNA reads TGTGCCAGTAGACAGGAACTTTATGGCTACACCTTC.

The genes are TRBV29-1 and TRBJ2-1; a weak D match, TRBD2 (6 bases). Germline V lookup: CDR1 SQVTM, CDR2 ANQGSEA. The V end was cut by 4 bases, the J end by 0 bases, with 16 bases between. The CDR3 loop spans 16 amino acids. CDR3 sequence reads: CSVGGGAVASYNEQFF. The CDR3 DNA reads as TGCAGCGTTGGCGGCGGGGCCGTTGCCTCCTACAATGAGCAGTTCTTC.

The genes are TRBV7-2 and TRBJ2-1; 8 bases align to TRBD2. V lost 6 bases to trimming and J lost 7 bases; unmatched junction nucleotides: 11. The CDR3 totals 15 residues. Germline-derived CDR1 and CDR2 are SGHTA and FQGNSA. The CDR3 region is CASSLTSAFGNEQFF. The CDR3 DNA follows: TGTGCCAGCAGTTTGACTAGCGCCTTTGGGAATGAGCAGTTCTTC.

This clone was recorded only once. The chain combines TRBV2 with TRBJ2-1, with 10 bases fitting TRBD1. The CDR3 covers 15 residues. Germline assignment: CDR1 SNHLY and CDR2 FYNNEI. V lost 6 bases to trimming and J lost 3 bases; unmatched junction nucleotides: 5. CDR3 sequence (DNA): TGTGCCAGCAGGACCGACAGGGGGCTCTACAATGAGCAGTTCTTC. Its translation: CASRTDRGLYNEQFF.

The gene calls are TRBV6-5 and TRBJ1-5; no clear D. Germline V gene sequence: CDR1 MNHEY, CDR2 SVGAGI. Trimming removed 5 bases from V and 8 bases from J, with 13 bases in between. The CDR3 is 13 residues long. The CDR3 spells CASSETEQKPQHF. In DNA, the CDR3 is TGTGCCAGCAGTGAGACGGAGCAAAAGCCCCAGCATTTT.

V usage is TRBV5-5 and J usage is TRBJ1-2; D gene ambiguous. The germline V gene encodes CDR1 SGHKS and CDR2 YYEKEE (reference sequence). V was trimmed by 2 bases and J by 6 bases, leaving 17 bases between them. The CDR3 length is 15 residues. The CDR3 loop reads CASSLLESAADGYTF. For the CDR3, the DNA is TGTGCCAGCAGCTTACTTGAGAGCGCGGCTGATGGCTACACCTTC.

The chain recombines TRBV7-2 with TRBJ2-3; no firm D call. The germline V and J ends were trimmed by 1 base and 1 base, with 9 bases remaining between them. Looked up from germline, CDR1 is SGHTA and CDR2 is FQGNSA. This CDR3 region has 15 residues. CDR3 protein: CASSLVDAGTDTQYF. The CDR3, as DNA: TGTGCCAGCAGCTTAGTGGATGCGGGCACAGATACGCAGTATTTT.

V gene TRBV4-2 combines with J gene TRBJ1-2, with a possible D match to TRBD1 (6 bases). Deletions cut 1 base from V and 4 bases from J, with 7 bases between. The CDR3 length is 13 residues. CDR1 and CDR2 from the germline V gene are LGHNA and YNFKEQ. CDR3 DNA: TGTGCCAGCAGCCAAGGGACAGTCTATGGCTACACCTTC. Translation: CASSQGTVYGYTF.

V and J are TRBV9 and TRBJ2-3; 9 bases align to TRBD2. The CDR3 length is 17 residues. V gave up 3 bases and J gave up 0 bases; unmatched junction bases: 8. Germline V gives CDR1 SGDLS, CDR2 YYNGEE. For the CDR3, the DNA is TGTGCCAGCAGCGCCCGACTAGCGGAGACTAGCACAGATACGCAGTATTTT. Its translation: CASSARLAETSTDTQYF.